This T cell receptor (beta chain) came from a study of regulatory T cells in long-lasting Graves disease (dated by TCRdb to the early 2020s). General notes on the study: Patients with newly diagnosed Graves' disease had been on antithyroid drugs for under 3 months. A total of around 35 samples underwent TCR sequencing: some 13 from persistent and roughly 20 from newly diagnosed Graves' disease patients. The study was conducted in China and was registered as a clinical trial. This study used TCR sequencing and RNA sequencing of peripheral blood to compare persistent Graves' disease patients against newly diagnosed Graves' disease patients. Findings and caveats that apply to the study as a whole: Lower TCR Shannon entropy and fewer highly expanded clones were observed in persistent Graves' disease patients than in newly diagnosed patients, which suggested clonal expansion. More public clonotypes were shared among persistent patients (roughly 3,000) than among newly diagnosed patients (966). Sequencing and analysis were restricted to the TCR beta chain. The authors noted that the small sample size was a limitation that may lower accuracy. TRBV28, TRBJ1-2 and TRBJ2-5 were preferentially used in persistent disease, while TRBV20-1 and TRBJ2-1 were favored in newly diagnosed disease. Only peripheral blood was studied, because thyroid tissue, the primary lesion, was inaccessible.

The method was multiplex PCR. Sequencing instrument: Illumina HiSeq 4000. TCR beta libraries were built with iRepertoire HTBI primers and Arm-PCR amplification of CDR3 regions. Before sequencing, the PCR products went through gel purification. From the authors' description of their analysis: Gene usage analysis of CDR3 amino acid clonotypes relied on the approximately 62 TRBV and fewer than 15 TRBJ segments identified across samples. COPE and FqMerger were used to merge the filtered high-quality paired reads into contigs. BLAST was used to align contigs to IMGT TRBV, TRBD and TRBJ reference genes, and CDR3 was defined according to IMGT. Clonotypes above 0.1% frequency were classified as highly expanded clones. Shannon entropy served as the measure of repertoire diversity, while the Gini coefficient captured V-J evenness. A clonotype was considered public if more than one individual shared it. The raw public reads went through TCRdb reprocessing: fastp at Q25, MiXCR clone calling, in-frame beta chains kept. Duplicate CDR3 protein sequences are folded into a single record with the most common DNA and genes. TCRdb, not the original authors, processed these V and J calls. The sample table holds under 450,000 distinct CDR3 sequences, of which 12% were seen once. The ten most abundant clones make up approximately 20% of the sample.

Taken from cysteine to phenylalanine, the CDR3 has 15 residues. Kept here is only the CDR3 DNA, which spans 45 bases and is read in frame from base 1. Based on the germline V gene, the CDR1 and CDR2 sequences are SGHAT and FQNNGV. V is trimmed back by 5 bases and J by 3 bases, and the junction contains 10 bases that no gene match accounts for. This clonotype was observed at least ten times. This receptor's antigen is unknown. No qualities accompany the bases; no much larger clone lies one base away. The time point label here, explained by the study, means: newly diagnosed GD, antithyroid drugs for less than 3 months. RNA was extracted from PBMCs in TRIzol for both TCR sequencing and RNA sequencing. The diagnosis of Graves' disease was made according to American Thyroid Association guidelines. Patients for the study were recruited at an endocrinology department in Xi'an, China. Each patient gave 9 to 10 milliliters of peripheral blood, collected in an EDTA anticoagulant tube. PBMCs were isolated by Ficoll Paque Plus density gradient separation without further T cell sorting. RNA quality was checked with an Agilent 2100 Bioanalyzer and agarose gel, and concentration with a NanoDrop 2000.

The sample was also linked to a second study, of T cells in Graves' hyperthyroidism and ophthalmopathy. As noted in the second study: A patient counted as having stable Graves' hyperthyroidism if no progression to ophthalmopathy occurred over 18 months of follow-up. Hyperthyroidism patients were aged 18 to 65 years and newly diagnosed, with disease duration of less than 2 months. Patients with uncontrolled infections, other autoimmune diseases, pregnancy or lactation were excluded. Diagnoses were established on the basis of clinical symptoms, serum thyroxine and TRAb, thyroid ultrasound, and orbital computed tomography. The TCR CDR3 was subjected to a first round of RT-PCR using the HTBI primer set and the Qiagen OneStep RT-PCR kit. Blood samples also contained most of the expanded thyroid clonotypes (frequency above 0.001), which suggests that blood repertoires may reflect thyroid immune responses. A model built on a 13 V-J signature distinguished ophthalmopathy from stable hyperthyroidism, reaching approximately 89% sensitivity and around 81% specificity in cross-validation and 80%/75% in testing. In validation, the model predicted progression to ophthalmopathy with over 60% sensitivity and about 73% specificity, a median of approximately 6.7 months before onset. A discovery cohort of approximately 97 patients, 43 with Graves' ophthalmopathy and fewer than 65 with stable Graves' hyperthyroidism, was used to find distinguishing TCR V-J signatures. An independent validation cohort of about 20 hyperthyroidism patients and about 15 patients who later progressed to ophthalmopathy tested prospective prediction of ophthalmopathy. For training and testing, the 80 to 100 patients in the discovery cohort were randomly divided in a 7:3 ratio. In addition, the study compared T-cell repertoires in thyroid tissue and in blood from roughly 6 Graves' hyperthyroidism patients. Once sampling was done, hyperthyroidism patients were given methimazole at a starting dose of 30 mg daily, whereas ophthalmopathy patients were given high-dose intravenous methylprednisolone. A second multiplex PCR round built the libraries, followed by size selection and purification. Sequencing of the libraries was done on an Illumina HiSeq2000 using paired-end 100 bp reads. SOAPnuke was used to process the raw data, with reads discarded if the reads contained adapters or uncalled bases, had a mean Phred below 15, or lacked an exact constant-primer or identifier match. COPE v1.2.5 was used to merge high-quality paired reads, and clonotypes were defined as unique nucleotide sequences. MiTCR v1.1 was used to align the clonotypes against IMGT TRBV, TRBD and TRBJ reference segments. Only V-J combinations with frequency above 0.0001, covering 98% to 99.2% of repertoires, were analysed. A TCS score was defined as the ratio between F50 (clonal expansion) and ExV (chaos), using BLOSUM62-based TCRdist between CDR3 peptides within each V-J. Welch's t-statistics and random forest reduced around 550 V-J features to roughly 13, which were used in a naive Bayes classifier (R e1071). No statistical method was used to fix the sample size in advance, and group allocation was not hidden from the investigators. TCR Vbeta CDR3 sequencing of 135 peripheral blood samples (fewer than 45 ophthalmopathy, 70 to 85 hyperthyroidism and some 17 progressor patients) is reported in the paper.

The receptor was derived from a young woman with Graves disease. Donor details come from another sample of the same person, matched by shared clones. The V and J genes are TRBV11-2 and TRBJ2-7, with TRBD1 identical over 7 junction bases. The sample consisted of peripheral blood mononuclear cells (PBMCs), taken at new diagnosis, from a patient treated with antithyroid drugs. The CDR3 amino acid sequence is: CASSPGGDGSYEQYF. DNA sequence: TGTGCCAGCAGCCCAGGGGGAGACGGCAGCTACGAGCAGTACTTC.